This is a list of T cell receptor beta chains from one sample in a study of CD8+ T cells in alopecia areata. The assay was immunoSEQ multiplex PCR, and TCRdb's table has in-frame clones only and misses some. The sample holds 140,000 to 150,000 clones; roughly 50% are singletons and the top ten take about 16%. The sample in question was CD8+ T cells sorted from blood, obtained at week 4, from a patient treated with tofacitinib. These TCRs come from a human donor with alopecia areata. Each CDR3 is given with its conserved first and last residue. Fields, in order: clone size, V gene, J gene, D gene, CDR3 DNA, CDR3 protein. The D gene is left open where the match is weak. A row's size may be missing; if present it is once, few, many or a size class.

>NA|TRBV29-1|TRBJ1-1|NA
TGCAGCGTTGTATCAGAGTTTGAAGCTTTCTTT
CSVVSEFEAFF
>NA|TRBV6-6|TRBJ2-7|TRBD1
TGTGCCATTACAGGGACAGGGGGCCACGAGCAGTACTTC
CAITGTGGHEQYF
>NA|TRBV13|TRBJ2-7|NA
TGTGCCAGCAGCTTAGGCCCCTCGATTGCAGGTTCCTCCTACGAGCAGTACTTC
CASSLGPSIAGSSYEQYF
>NA|TRBV30|TRBJ1-1|NA
TGTGCCTGGAGCCTGCTAAGCACTGAAGCTTTCTTT
CAWSLLSTEAFF
>few|TRBV4-2|TRBJ2-2|NA
TGTGCCAGCAGCCAAGAGAGGGGGTTGGGGACCGGGGAGCTGTTTTTT
CASSQERGLGTGELFF
>NA|TRBV10-3|TRBJ2-2|NA
TGTGCCATCAGGTGGGGGCCAAACACCGGGGAGCTGTTTTTT
CAIRWGPNTGELFF
>few|TRBV28|TRBJ2-2|NA
TGTGCCAGCAGCCAGACAAGGCCCGGGGAGCTGTTTTTT
CASSQTRPGELFF
>NA|TRBV6-5|TRBJ1-2|NA
TGTGCCAGCAGGCAGGGAGACAGGAAGCGCTATGGCTACACCTTC
CASRQGDRKRYGYTF
>NA|TRBV5-6|TRBJ2-7|NA
TGTGCCAGCAGCGTCGGGGGAACCTACGAGCAGTACTTC
CASSVGGTYEQYF
>NA|TRBV27|TRBJ2-1|TRBD2
TGTGCCAGCAGTCAGAAGGGACTAGCGGGGTTTAATGAGCAGTTCTTC
CASSQKGLAGFNEQFF
>once|TRBV27|TRBJ2-7|TRBD1
TGTGCCAGCAGTTTAGGGACAGGGAGGGGGGAGCAGTACTTC
CASSLGTGRGEQYF
>NA|TRBV4-2|TRBJ1-5|TRBD1
TGTGCCAGCAGCCACGGGACAGGCGGAAGCAATCAGCCCCAGCATTTT
CASSHGTGGSNQPQHF
>NA|TRBV5-6|TRBJ2-6|NA
TGTGCCAGCAGCTTGAGGCCGAACTCTGGGGCCAACGTCCTGACTTTC
CASSLRPNSGANVLTF
>few|TRBV19|TRBJ1-5|NA
TGTGCCAGTAGTACGACAGGAGGGCATCAGCCCCAGCATTTT
CASSTTGGHQPQHF
>few|TRBV15|TRBJ1-3|NA
TGTGCCACCAGCAGCAGGGCTCTCGGAAACACCATATATTTT
CATSSRALGNTIYF
>once|TRBV30|TRBJ1-1|TRBD1
TGTGCCTGGAGTGGGGGGACAGGAGGGAACACTGAAGCTTTCTTT
CAWSGGTGGNTEAFF
>NA|TRBV9|TRBJ1-2|TRBD1
TGTGCCAGCAGCGCTCCGGGACAGGGAAGCTATGGCTACACCTTC
CASSAPGQGSYGYTF
>NA|TRBV9|TRBJ2-2|NA
TGTGCCAGCAGCACGACTAGCGGGGAGCTGTTTTTT
CASSTTSGELFF
>few|TRBV5-4|TRBJ1-1|NA
TGTGCCAGCAGCTTCCCACAGGCGGGGAACACTGAAGCTTTCTTT
CASSFPQAGNTEAFF
>NA|TRBV9|TRBJ2-2|NA
TGTGCCAGCAGCGGGACCGGGACGCAAGCCGGGGAGCTGTTTTTT
CASSGTGTQAGELFF
>NA|TRBV7-9|TRBJ1-6|NA
TGTGCCAGCAGCTTAGTGGGCAGGGAAGATTCACCCCTCCACTTT
CASSLVGREDSPLHF
>NA|TRBV30|TRBJ1-1|NA
TGTGCCTGGAGTGTACTCACTGAAGCTTTCTTT
CAWSVLTEAFF
>NA|TRBV4-3|TRBJ1-2|NA
TGCGCCAGCAGCCAAGTATCTGAAAGCGACTATGGCTACACCTTC
CASSQVSESDYGYTF
>NA|TRBV9|TRBJ2-5|TRBD2
TGTGCCAGCAGCGTAGGGTACCCTAGCGGGGGGACCGAAGAGACCCAGTACTTC
CASSVGYPSGGTEETQYF
>few|TRBV14|TRBJ1-1|NA
TGTGCCAGCAGCCCAGGGGACACTGAAGCTTTCTTT
CASSPGDTEAFF
>NA|TRBV4-3|TRBJ2-7|NA
TGCGCCAGCAGCCAAGTCTTGCTCGGCGGCTCCTACGAGCAGTACTTC
CASSQVLLGGSYEQYF
>NA|TRBV4-3|TRBJ1-1|NA
TGCGCCAGCAGCCAGGTAATAGGACAGCCGAACACTGAAGCTTTCTTT
CASSQVIGQPNTEAFF
>NA|TRBV6-1|TRBJ2-1|TRBD1
TGTGCCAGCAGTGAGGCAGACAGGGCCTACAATGAGCAGTTCTTC
CASSEADRAYNEQFF
>few|TRBV19|TRBJ1-5|NA
TGTGCCAGTAGTATACGGGACAGCAATCAGCCCCAGCATTTT
CASSIRDSNQPQHF
>few|TRBV7-9|TRBJ2-1|TRBD1
TGTGCCAGCAGCACCCGGGACAGGGGGCACCATGAGCAGTTCTTC
CASSTRDRGHHEQFF
>few|TRBV6-6|TRBJ1-4|TRBD1
TGTGCCAGCAGTTTCCTACAGGGGGCTGCTGAAAAACTGTTTTTT
CASSFLQGAAEKLFF
>once|TRBV12-5|TRBJ1-5|NA
TGTGCTAGTGGTCGCCCCGGACAGTTTCAGCCCCAGCATTTT
CASGRPGQFQPQHF
>once|TRBV6-1|TRBJ2-1|TRBD2
TGTGCCAGCTCTGAGGCTAGCGGGGGGTACAATGAGCAGTTCTTC
CASSEASGGYNEQFF
>NA|TRBV27|TRBJ1-2|TRBD1
TGTGCCAGCAGTTTAGGGACAGGGGGATACTATGGCTACACCTTC
CASSLGTGGYYGYTF
>NA|TRBV2|TRBJ2-2|NA
TGTGCCAGCAGCCGGGCAGGAGGGACCGGGGAGCTGTTTTTT
CASSRAGGTGELFF
>few|TRBV7-9|TRBJ1-1|NA
TGTGCCAGCACCTCGGGGGTCTTCAACACTGAAGCTTTCTTT
CASTSGVFNTEAFF
>NA|TRBV18|TRBJ2-6|TRBD1
TGTGCCAGCTCACCCGGGACAGACCGCTCTGGGGCCAACGTCCTGACTTTC
CASSPGTDRSGANVLTF
>NA|TRBV13|TRBJ1-1|TRBD1
TGTGCCAGCAGCTTTCCTACAGGGGGCACTGAAGCTTTCTTT
CASSFPTGGTEAFF
>NA|TRBV11-2|TRBJ1-1|TRBD1
TGTGCCAGCAGCTTAGGGGACAGCTTGAACACTGAAGCTTTCTTT
CASSLGDSLNTEAFF
>NA|TRBV5-6|TRBJ2-2|NA
TGTGCCAGCAGCCTAGGCGTGGAGCTGTTTTTT
CASSLGVELFF
>NA|TRBV6-5|TRBJ2-1|NA
TGTGCCAGCAGTACGGGACCCACCGAGCAGTTCTTC
CASSTGPTEQFF
>NA|TRBV11-2|TRBJ2-1|NA
TGTGCCAGCAGCTCGATCTACAATGAGCAGTTCTTC
CASSSIYNEQFF
>once|TRBV7-2|TRBJ2-5|NA
TGTGCCAGCAGCCCCGAGCGGGCCCACCAAGAGACCCAGTACTTC
CASSPERAHQETQYF
>few|TRBV6-6|TRBJ2-3|NA
TGTGCCAGCAGTTCCTTTACAGATACGCAGTATTTT
CASSSFTDTQYF
>NA|TRBV29-1|TRBJ1-2|NA
TGCAGCGTAAATGAGGACTCCCTCTATGGCTACACCTTC
CSVNEDSLYGYTF
>NA|TRBV6-1|TRBJ1-6|NA
TGTGCCAGCAGTGAGACCTATAATTCACCCCTCCACTTT
CASSETYNSPLHF
>NA|TRBV27|TRBJ2-1|TRBD1
TGTGCCAGCGGTCCGAAGACGGGACAGTCGAATGAGCAGTTCTTC
CASGPKTGQSNEQFF
>NA|TRBV4-1|TRBJ2-3|TRBD2
TGCGCCAGCAGCCAAGATCCTAGCGGGGGTGCGCATACGCAGTATTTT
CASSQDPSGGAHTQYF
>NA|TRBV11-1|TRBJ2-7|NA
TGTGCCAGCAGCCCGGGGCCGAATTACGAGCAGTACTTC
CASSPGPNYEQYF
>NA|TRBV7-3|TRBJ2-2|NA
TGTGCCAGCAGCTTAACTACAGGGAACGGGGAGCTGTTTTTT
CASSLTTGNGELFF
>few|TRBV10-3|TRBJ1-4|NA
TGTGCCATCAGTGATGAGGGGCCGAGCAAACTGTTTTTT
CAISDEGPSKLFF
>once|TRBV27|TRBJ1-1|TRBD1
TGTGCCAGCTGGGACAGTGCTGACACTGAAGCTTTCTTT
CASWDSADTEAFF
>NA|TRBV27|TRBJ1-1|TRBD1
TGTGCCAGCAGCGACAGGGGCCTATACACTGAAGCTTTCTTT
CASSDRGLYTEAFF